The 23 T cell receptor beta chains listed next were all sequenced from one sample in a study of cytomegalovirus exposure and HLA in healthy donors. Amplification used 60 Vbeta primers and 13 Jbeta primers. TCRdb keeps only in-frame clones here, not all; method: immunoSEQ multiplex PCR. This table holds 100,000 to 120,000 clones, approximately 80% found once. Input material: PBMCs. These receptors all stem from a male donor in good health and CMV-seronegative.

This sequence joins TRBV5-6 and TRBJ2-7; 7 bases match TRBD2. The CDR3 is 17 residues long. Per the germline V gene, CDR1 is SGHDT and CDR2 is YYEEEE. With 4 bases clipped from V and 0 bases from J, the junction kept 13 bases outside the gene matches. CDR3 region: CASSRIDLADSSYEQYF. The CDR3 region has the DNA TGTGCCAGCAGCCGAATTGACCTAGCGGATAGCTCCTACGAGCAGTACTTC.

The genes are TRBV20-1 and TRBJ2-5, with a tentative D call TRBD1 (6 bases). This CDR3 comprises 11 residues. Germline assignment: CDR1 DFQATT and CDR2 SNEGSKA (reference sequence). The V end was cut by 8 bases, the J end by 7 bases, with 14 bases between. CDR3 DNA: TGCAGTATACAGGGTATGGGGACCCAGTACTTC. It translates to CSIQGMGTQYF.

Worth noting for this clone: A read error may account for a junction end that differs from germline. The chain employs TRBV18 and TRBJ1-6; D gene unclear. The CDR3 totals 11 residues. Germline V CDR1 and CDR2: KGHSH, LQKENI. CDR3 loop: CASSPRGFPHF. The CDR3 DNA is TGTGCCAGCTCACCAAGAGGTTTTCCCCATTTT.

The gene calls are TRBV27 and TRBJ2-7; D remains ambiguous. This CDR3 has 14 amino acids. Germline CDR1 and CDR2: MNHEY and SMNVEV (reference sequence). V lost 1 base and J lost 4, with 11 bases in between. CDR3 residues: CASSLLGRAYEQYF. As DNA, the CDR3 is TGTGCCAGCAGTTTATTGGGCAGAGCTTACGAGCAGTACTTC.

This chain joins TRBV7-3 and TRBJ2-1; 10 positions agree with TRBD2. Germline assignment: CDR1 SGHTA and CDR2 FQGTGA. The CDR3 has 15 amino acids. The trim removed 4 bases at V and 9 bases at J, leaving 9 bases unmatched. The CDR3 reads CASSSGSGGFPEQFF. The CDR3 DNA follows: TGTGCCAGCAGCTCCGGTAGCGGGGGGTTCCCTGAGCAGTTCTTC.

This clone appeared a few times. The chain combines TRBV5-1 with TRBJ2-1, with TRBD2 identical over 9 bases. There are 14 residues in the CDR3. Germline CDR1 and CDR2: SGHRS and YFSETQ. With 1 base clipped from V and 6 bases from J, the junction kept 2 bases outside the gene matches. The CDR3 bases are TGCGCCAGCAGCTTGCTGACTAGCGGCAATGAGCAGTTCTTC. This gives the protein CASSLLTSGNEQFF.

The chain couples TRBV27 to TRBJ2-7; possibly TRBD1 for D (5 bases). Germline values: CDR1 MNHEY, CDR2 SMNVEV (reference sequence). Between the trimmed V and J ends, which lost 0 bases and 5 bases, there was a span of 11 bases. The CDR3 covers 14 residues. CDR3 coding DNA: TGTGCCAGCAGTTTATCCCAGGGCCGGGACGAGCAGTACTTC. Protein product: CASSLSQGRDEQYF.

The chain is built from TRBV4-2 and TRBJ1-5; 7 nucleotides agree with TRBD1. Germline V lookup: CDR1 LGHNA, CDR2 YNFKEQ. Unmatched junction bases numbered 8, after V lost 4 bases and J lost 5 bases. This CDR3 is 15 amino acids long. The CDR3 region is CASSPTGDRDQPQHF. The CDR3 DNA reads as TGTGCCAGCAGCCCTACAGGGGATCGAGATCAGCCCCAGCATTTT.

V gene TRBV11-2 combines with J gene TRBJ1-1; tentatively, D is TRBD1 (5 bases). CDR1 is SGHAT, CDR2 FQNNGV, per germline. This CDR3 has 15 residues. Trimming left V 0 bases short and J 6 bases short, with 14 bases between. CDR3 residues: CASSLDPGSVAEAFF. The CDR3 DNA follows: TGTGCCAGCAGCTTAGATCCAGGGTCAGTCGCTGAAGCTTTCTTT.

This chain connects TRBV7-3 to TRBJ2-1; 12 nucleotides align to TRBD2. The CDR3 consists of 15 residues. V was clipped by 5 bases and J by 14 bases; unmatched bases: 13. Per germline, CDR1 SGHTA and CDR2 FQGTGA. The chain's CDR3 is CASSPLSLAGGPEFF. CDR3 bases: TGTGCCAGCAGCCCACTCTCCCTAGCGGGAGGGCCTGAGTTCTTC. The whole variable domain, filled in from reference TRBV7-3 and TRBJ2-1, reads GAGVSQTPSNKVTEKGKYVELRCDPISGHTALYWYRQSLGQGPEFLIYFQGTGAADDSGLPNDRFFAVRPEGSVSTLKIQRTERGDSAVYLCASSPLSLAGGPEFFGPGTRLTVL.

The chain has TRBV2 and TRBJ2-5; 10 bases line up with TRBD1. The CDR3 has 14 amino acids. The V and J ends lost 11 bases and 3 bases, in that order; junction bases with no gene match: 9. Germline CDR1 is SNHLY and CDR2 is FYNNEI. As DNA, the CDR3 is TGTGCCGGAGATCCCGGGACAGGGGAAGAGACCCAGTACTTC. It is translated as CAGDPGTGEETQYF.

Here the CDR3 reads CASSLTPGTANEKLFF. CDR3 sequence (DNA): TGTGCCAGCAGTCTCACTCCCGGGACAGCAAATGAAAAACTGTTTTTT. V is TRBV27 and J is TRBJ1-4; 7 bases fit TRBD1. Per germline, CDR1 MNHEY and CDR2 SMNVEV (reference sequence). This CDR3 spans 16 amino acids. Trimming cost V 5 bases and J 5 bases; bases outside gene matches: 11.

The chain carries TRBV7-8 and TRBJ2-3; 7 bases fit TRBD2. The CDR3 is 12 residues long. V shed 5 bases, J shed 11 bases, and the junction held 7 bases outside the gene matches. Germline CDR1 reads SGHVS; CDR2 reads FQNEAQ. This CDR3 reads CASSGGGWGQYF. The CDR3 nucleotides are TGTGCCAGCAGCGGGGGGGGGTGGGGGCAGTATTTT.

V is TRBV5-8 and J is TRBJ1-5; D unclear. V was shortened by 6 bases and J by 4 bases, with 8 bases between the two germline ends. The CDR3 consists of 12 residues. Germline V gene sequence: CDR1 SGHTS, CDR2 YDEGEE. The chain's CDR3 is CASTTRNQPQHF. CDR3 sequence (DNA): TGTGCCAGCACCACCAGGAATCAGCCCCAGCATTTT.

V and J are TRBV4-1 and TRBJ2-7; unclear D gene. Trimming stripped 1 base from V and 3 bases from J, with 7 bases between. In germline, CDR1 is MGHRA, CDR2 YSYEKL. The CDR3 is made up of 13 amino acids. This chain's CDR3 is CASSQATDYEQYF. The CDR3 region has the DNA TGCGCCAGCAGCCAAGCCACTGACTACGAGCAGTACTTC.

The J gene is TRBJ1-5, the V gene TRBV9; no clear D gene. Germline CDR1 reads SGDLS; CDR2 reads YYNGEE. The V end lost 0 bases, the J end lost 2 bases, and 9 bases lay between the germline ends. There are 15 residues in the CDR3. CDR3 sequence: CASSVAGYGNQPQHF. CDR3 DNA: TGTGCCAGCAGCGTAGCCGGGTATGGCAATCAGCCCCAGCATTTT.

The chain joins TRBV28 to TRBJ2-7; D might be TRBD2 (6 bases). This CDR3 region has 13 residues. V dropped 7 bases and J dropped 1 base, with 11 bases sitting between them. Germline V gives CDR1 MDHEN, CDR2 SYDVKM. CDR3 protein: CASIAGMSYEQYF. Here the CDR3 DNA reads TGTGCCAGCATTGCGGGAATGTCCTACGAGCAGTACTTC.

The chain is built from TRBV19 and TRBJ1-5, with no clear D. This CDR3 is built from 15 residues. Germline V CDR1 and CDR2: LNHDA, SQIVND (reference sequence). V gave up 6 bases and J gave up 3 bases, with 15 bases separating them. CDR3 nucleotide sequence: TGTGCCAGTAGCCCCGTAGGGAGGTTCAATCAGCCCCAGCATTTT. It translates to CASSPVGRFNQPQHF. The full variable domain, in which reference TRBV19 and TRBJ1-5 provide the parts outside the CDR3, is DGGITQSPKYLFRKEGQNVTLSCEQNLNHDAMYWYRQDPGQGLRLIYYSQIVNDFQKGDIAEGYSVSREKKESFPLTVTSAQKNPTAFYLCASSPVGRFNQPQHFGDGTRLSIL.

Notes on this clone: This sample includes further DNA sequences coding for the same CDR3. The chain recombines TRBV7-9 with TRBJ2-7; 9 bases line up with TRBD1. With V trimmed by 4 bases and J by 4 bases, 8 bases remained unmatched. Per the germline V gene, CDR1 is SEHNR and CDR2 is FQNEAQ (reference sequence). There are 15 residues in the CDR3. In DNA form, the CDR3 reads TGTGCCAGCAGCTCCCCCCCGGGACAGGGATACGAGCAGTACTTC. Amino acids: CASSSPPGQGYEQYF.

This clone was detected a few times. The chain uses TRBV5-4 and TRBJ2-1; the match to TRBD2 covers 15 bases. The CDR3 totals 19 residues. J gave up 1 base and V 4 bases, and 9 bases lay outside the gene matches. Germline V gene data show CDR1 as SGHNT and CDR2 as YYREEE (reference sequence). The CDR3 spells CASSPGLAGGKGSYNEQFF. The DNA of the CDR3 is TGTGCCAGCAGCCCGGGACTAGCGGGAGGAAAGGGGTCCTACAATGAGCAGTTCTTC. Full variable domain (missing parts from reference TRBV5-4 and TRBJ2-1): ETGVTQSPTHLIKTRGQQVTLRCSSQSGHNTVSWYQQALGQGPQFIFQYYREEENGRGNFPPRFSGLQFPNYSSELNVNALELDDSALYLCASSPGLAGGKGSYNEQFFGPGTRLTVL.

The chain joins TRBV5-1 to TRBJ2-7; 8 nucleotides match TRBD1. Germline CDR1 SGHRS, CDR2 YFSETQ. With V trimmed by 4 bases and J by 4 bases, 10 bases remained unmatched. This CDR3 comprises 15 residues. CDR3 nucleotide sequence: TGCGCCAGCAGCCCTCAGGGGGCGAGTGGGTACGAGCAGTACTTC. This codes for CASSPQGASGYEQYF.

The chain joins TRBV18 to TRBJ2-1; D possibly corresponds to TRBD2 (5 bases). The CDR3 loop spans 14 amino acids. CDR1 and CDR2 (germline): KGHSH, LQKENI. V dropped 3 bases and J dropped 3 bases, with 9 bases sitting between them. CDR3 bases: TGTGCCAGCTCACCTTCGACTATCTACAATGAGCAGTTCTTC. Translated: CASSPSTIYNEQFF.

The rearrangement joins TRBV28 to TRBJ1-2; tentatively, D is TRBD1 (5 bases). Germline-derived CDR1 and CDR2 are MDHEN and SYDVKM. The V gene lost 4 bases and the J gene lost 8 bases, with 14 bases spanning the gap. The CDR3 runs to 13 residues. CDR3 DNA sequence: TGTGCCAGCAGTTCCGGGAGGGGATTCGGCTACACCTTC. Its protein is CASSSGRGFGYTF.